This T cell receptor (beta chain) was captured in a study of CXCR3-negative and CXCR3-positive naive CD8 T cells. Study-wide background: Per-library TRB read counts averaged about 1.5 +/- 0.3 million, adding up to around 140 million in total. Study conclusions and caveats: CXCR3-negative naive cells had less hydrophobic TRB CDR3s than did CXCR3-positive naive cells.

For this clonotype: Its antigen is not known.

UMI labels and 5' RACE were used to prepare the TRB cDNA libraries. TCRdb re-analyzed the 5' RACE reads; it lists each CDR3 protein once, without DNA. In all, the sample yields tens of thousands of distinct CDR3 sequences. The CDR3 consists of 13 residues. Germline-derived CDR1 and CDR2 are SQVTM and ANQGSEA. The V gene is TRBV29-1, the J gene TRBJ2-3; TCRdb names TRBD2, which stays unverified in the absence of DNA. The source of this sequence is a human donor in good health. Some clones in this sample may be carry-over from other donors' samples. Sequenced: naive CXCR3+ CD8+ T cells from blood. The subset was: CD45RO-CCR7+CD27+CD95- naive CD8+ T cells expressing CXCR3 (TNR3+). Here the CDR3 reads CSLRAGFTDTQYF.